This T cell receptor beta chain was captured by sequencing in a study of tumor-infiltrating lymphocytes in primary liver carcinoma. Details on this clonotype: An end of the junction does not agree with germline; a read error may underlie this.

A primer matching the constant region was used to make TCR beta cDNA from around 550 ng of total RNA. Three-round nested multiplex PCR performed with slightly modified ARM-PCR produced the TCR beta libraries. TRBV1-TRBV30 forward and Cbeta reverse primers drove the first two approximately 10-cycle rounds. TCRdb itself ran the multiplex PCR reads through MiXCR, one entry per CDR3 protein. The sample shows about 310,000 distinct CDR3 sequences, almost 60% of them seen only once. They got blood RNA out of unsorted whole blood and also pulled out germline DNA. Per the germline V gene, CDR1 is SGHAT and CDR2 is FQNNGV. The CDR3 covers 14 residues.

Sample: peripheral blood. The genes are TRBV11-2 and TRBJ2-1; D is uncertain. This TCR came from a woman aged 30 to 39 with primary liver carcinoma and hepatitis B virus infection. CDR3: CASTVGPSTNEQLF. Written as DNA, the CDR3 is TGTGCCAGCACAGTGGGCCCCAGCACCAATGAGCAGCTCTTC. Variable domain in full (rest from reference TRBV11-2 and TRBJ2-1): EAGVAQSPRYKIIEKRQSVAFWCNPISGHATLYWYQQILGQGPKLLIQFQNNGVVDDSQLPKDRFSAERLKGVDSTLKIQPAKLEDSAVYLCASTVGPSTNEQLFGPGTRLTVL.